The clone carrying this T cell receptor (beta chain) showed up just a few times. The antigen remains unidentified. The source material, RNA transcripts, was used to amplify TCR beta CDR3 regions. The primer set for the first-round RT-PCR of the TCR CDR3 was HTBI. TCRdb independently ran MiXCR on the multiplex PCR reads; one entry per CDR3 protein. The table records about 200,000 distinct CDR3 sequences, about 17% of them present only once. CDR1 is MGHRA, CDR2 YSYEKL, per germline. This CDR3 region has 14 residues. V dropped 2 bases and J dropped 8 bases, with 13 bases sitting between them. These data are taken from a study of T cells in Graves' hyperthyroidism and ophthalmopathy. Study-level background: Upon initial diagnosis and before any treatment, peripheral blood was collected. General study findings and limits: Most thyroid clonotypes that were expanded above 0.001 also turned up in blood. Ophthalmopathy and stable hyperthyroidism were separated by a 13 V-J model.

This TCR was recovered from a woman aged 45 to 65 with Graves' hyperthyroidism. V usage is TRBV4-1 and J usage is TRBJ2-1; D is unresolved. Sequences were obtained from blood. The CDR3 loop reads CASSQFLEYDEQFF. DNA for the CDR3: TGCGCCAGCAGCCAATTTCTGGAATACGATGAGCAGTTCTTC.